Listed below are T cell receptor beta chains from one sample, sequenced in a study of PD-1 blockade in classical Hodgkin lymphoma. Sequencing was performed with immunoSEQ multiplex PCR; in TCRdb, only in-frame clones are kept and a portion is missing. The table includes around 45,000 clones, roughly 90% detected once. The source material was peripheral blood mononuclear cells (PBMCs), sampled at baseline. Receptor source: a human donor with classical Hodgkin lymphoma. The CDR3 runs from the conserved cysteine through the conserved F or W. The D gene is left open where the match is weak. Where a row states a size, it is once, few, many or the class of an expanded clone; other rows omit it.

D gene	V gene	J gene	clone size	CDR3 DNA	CDR3 protein
TRBD2	TRBV7-3	TRBJ2-7	-	TGTGCCAGCAGCCCCCACCCCGGGAGGTACCCCTACGAGCAGTACTTC	CASSPHPGRYPYEQYF
-	TRBV11-2	TRBJ2-7	-	TGTGCCAGCAACCCGGGACTCATAAGCTCCTACGAGCAGTACTTC	CASNPGLISSYEQYF
TRBD2	TRBV28	TRBJ2-1	once	TGTGCCAGCAGTGGGAGCACAGGGAAGCGGGGGAAGCAGTTCTTC	CASSGSTGKRGKQFF
TRBD1	TRBV5-1	TRBJ2-2	-	TGCGCCAGCAGGAGGATAGGACAGGCGATTACCGGGGAGCTGTTTTTT	CASRRIGQAITGELFF
-	TRBV7-3	TRBJ2-1	-	TGTGCCAGCAGCTTATTCGGCAGGGCCCATGAGCAGTTCTTC	CASSLFGRAHEQFF
-	TRBV27	TRBJ2-5	-	TGTGCCAGCAGTTCCGGACAGACCGGGGACCAGTACTTC	CASSSGQTGDQYF
-	TRBV9	TRBJ1-3	-	TGTGCCAGCAACCAACAAGGGGTTGGAAACACCATATATTTT	CASNQQGVGNTIYF
TRBD1	TRBV6-5	TRBJ1-2	-	TGTGGAGCGTCCCAATGGTCAGGGGGCGCAGAAGGCTACACCTTC	CGASQWSGGAEGYTF
TRBD1	TRBV5-1	TRBJ2-2	-	TGCGCCAGCAGCTACCGGGACAGGGCCACCGGGGAGCTGTTTTTT	CASSYRDRATGELFF
-	TRBV7-6	TRBJ2-5	-	TGTGCCAGCAGCTTGGGTAGCGGAATACAAGAGACCCAGTACTTC	CASSLGSGIQETQYF
TRBD1	TRBV7-9	TRBJ2-7	-	TGTGCCAGCAGCTTAACAGGGGCCTACGAGCAGTACTTC	CASSLTGAYEQYF
TRBD2	TRBV7-2	TRBJ2-5	-	TGTGCCAGCAGCTTAAATTACGGACTAGCGGAAGAGACCCAGTACTTC	CASSLNYGLAEETQYF
-	TRBV7-9	TRBJ2-1	-	TGTGCCAGCAGCCCCGGACGGGGATCCTACAATGAGCAGTTCTTC	CASSPGRGSYNEQFF
-	TRBV15	TRBJ2-6	once	TGTGCCACCAGCAGAGACAACTCTGGGGCCAACGTCCTGACTTTC	CATSRDNSGANVLTF
-	TRBV7-2	TRBJ1-4	-	TGTGCCAGCAGCTTAGCCTTGGGAGGGGAAAAACTGTTTTTT	CASSLALGGEKLFF
-	TRBV11-1	TRBJ2-2	-	TGTGCCAGCAGCTTTGATAGAGGGGGCACCGGGGAGCTGTTTTTT	CASSFDRGGTGELFF
-	TRBV10-1	TRBJ2-3	-	TGCGCCAGCATGATACCTTGTAAAGGCCTGGTAACAGATACGCAGTATTTT	CASMIPCKGLVTDTQYF
-	TRBV5-8	TRBJ2-2	few	TGTGCCAGCACTAGGCTAGAGGACACCGGGGAGCTGTTTTTT	CASTRLEDTGELFF
TRBD2	TRBV5-1	TRBJ2-1	-	TGCGCCAGCAGCTTGGTCGGTAGCGGGATCTCCTACAATGAGCAGTTCTTC	CASSLVGSGISYNEQFF
TRBD2	TRBV9	TRBJ2-1	-	TGTGCCAGCAGCGCGGGTGTAGCGGGTGAGCAGTTCTTC	CASSAGVAGEQFF
TRBD2	TRBV4-3	TRBJ2-1	-	TGCGCCAGCAGCCAAGATGGGCGGGGGGCGTACAATGAGCAGTTCTTC	CASSQDGRGAYNEQFF
-	TRBV5-3	TRBJ1-1	once	TGTGCCAGAAGCCGGAAAAGGAACACTGAAGCTTTCTTT	CARSRKRNTEAFF
-	TRBV18	TRBJ2-2	-	TGTGCCAGCTCCTTAGGACGAGGGAACACCGGGGAGCTGTTTTTT	CASSLGRGNTGELFF
-	TRBV27	TRBJ2-2	few	TGTGCCAGCAGTTTGAGGGTCGCCGGGGAGCTGTTTTTT	CASSLRVAGELFF
TRBD1	TRBV7-2	TRBJ2-7	once	TGTGCCAGCAGCGGAGGGACAGGGGTCTACGAGCAGTACTTC	CASSGGTGVYEQYF
-	TRBV27	TRBJ2-7	-	TGTGCCAGCAGCCACAGGGCTTCCTACGAGCAGTACTTC	CASSHRASYEQYF
TRBD1	TRBV5-4	TRBJ2-3	-	TGTGCCAGCAGCGTTCGACAGGGGGCTGTCACAGATACGCAGTATTTT	CASSVRQGAVTDTQYF
-	TRBV11-1	TRBJ2-7	-	TGTGCCAGCGCGGGGAGATTCAGGGTAGGACACGAGCAGTACTTC	CASAGRFRVGHEQYF
TRBD1	TRBV9	TRBJ1-5	-	TGTGCCAGCAGCCCACCCCGGACGGGACAGGGGGCACTAGGCAACCAAGGGCCCCAGCATTTT	CASSPPRTGQGALGNQGPQHF
TRBD1	TRBV5-6	TRBJ1-2	-	TGTGCCAGCAGCTGGCGGGGACAGGTGGACTATGGCTACACCTTC	CASSWRGQVDYGYTF
-	TRBV7-9	TRBJ2-7	-	TGTGCCAGCAGCTTGGACAACTACGAGCAGTACTTC	CASSLDNYEQYF
TRBD1	TRBV5-6	TRBJ1-5	-	TGTGCCAGCAGCTTACAGGGGGCCGGGAAGCAGCCCCAGCATTTT	CASSLQGAGKQPQHF
TRBD1	TRBV10-3	TRBJ2-7	-	TGTGCCACCGGTATGACAGGGTCCGAGCAGTACTTC	CATGMTGSEQYF
-	TRBV19	TRBJ1-5	few	TGTGCCAGTAGGCACCGAAGGGCCCTTAATCAGCCCCAGCATTTT	CASRHRRALNQPQHF
-	TRBV2	TRBJ2-3	-	TGTGCCAGCAGTAGCTGGGGGGAGGGGGCAGATACGCAGTATTTT	CASSSWGEGADTQYF